This T cell receptor (beta chain) is drawn from a study of cytomegalovirus exposure and HLA in healthy donors. Data came from immunoSEQ multiplex PCR; TCRdb stores just in-frame clones and leaves some out. The sample includes some 140,000 clones, about 86% of them seen just once. CDR3 length: 15 amino acids. Trimming removed 0 bases at V and 1 base at J, with 9 bases between. Germline assignment: CDR1 SGHTA and CDR2 FQGNSA. The chain recombines TRBV7-2 with TRBJ1-1, with D tentatively TRBD1 (5 bases). Sequencing was carried out using PBMCs. The clonotype originates from a man between 18 and 35 years old in good health and CMV-seropositive. CDR3 amino acids: CASSLAGQTNTEAFF. CDR3 nucleotides: TGTGCCAGCAGCTTAGCGGGGCAGACGAACACTGAAGCTTTCTTT.